These 22 T cell receptor beta chains share one sample of origin, sequenced in a study of type 1 regulatory T cells. TCRdb passed the reads through MiXCR, listing each CDR3 protein once. The top ten hold approximately 2.2% of the sample, which has approximately 100,000 distinct CDR3 sequences, roughly 31% seen once. The sample comprised CD4+ T cells, either the whole sample or a sorted fraction (not recorded which). These receptors all come from a human donor in good health.

The J gene is TRBJ2-7, the V gene TRBV20-1, with TRBD2 identical over 9 bases. CDR1 is DFQATT and CDR2 is SNEGSKA in the germline V gene (reference sequence). The CDR3 length is 15 residues. V dropped 0 bases and J dropped 4; count of bases not matched to a gene: 7. In DNA form, the CDR3 reads TGCAGTGCTAGAGATATCCCGGCGGGAGGGTACGAGCAGTACTTC. Translating it yields CSARDIPAGGYEQYF.

V gene TRBV5-1 combines with J gene TRBJ2-7, with TRBD2 identical over 10 bases. The CDR3 spans 15 residues. V shed 3 bases, J shed 3 bases, and the junction held 6 bases outside the gene matches. Germline assignment: CDR1 SGHRS and CDR2 YFSETQ. The CDR3 reads CASSSEAGGFYEQYF. The CDR3 nucleotides are TGCGCCAGCAGCTCGGAAGCGGGAGGGTTCTACGAGCAGTACTTC. Full variable domain (remainder filled in from reference TRBV5-1 and TRBJ2-7): KAGVTQTPRYLIKTRGQQVTLSCSPISGHRSVSWYQQTPGQGLQFLFEYFSETQRNKGNFPGRFSGRQFSNSRSEMNVSTLELGDSALYLCASSSEAGGFYEQYFGPGTRLTVT.

This clonotype was found a few times. Here the CDR3 DNA reads TGCAGTGCTAGAGATCCTCTAAGCGGGAGAGGAACCGGGGAGCTGTTTTTT. Its translation: CSARDPLSGRGTGELFF. The genes are TRBV20-1 and TRBJ2-2; 8 nucleotides agree with TRBD2. The CDR3 is made up of 17 amino acids. CDR1 is DFQATT and CDR2 is SNEGSKA in the germline V gene (reference sequence). Trimming took 0 bases from V and 5 from J; bases not matched to a gene: 11.

In its sample, this clonotype was seen a few times. The gene calls are TRBV2 and TRBJ1-1, with a possible D match to TRBD1 (5 bases). The ends were cut back, 11 bases at V and 4 bases at J, with 14 bases in the middle. CDR3 length equals 12 residues. CDR1 is SNHLY and CDR2 is FYNNEI in the germline V gene. The CDR3 bases are TGTGCCTTGAGGGGCTGGGTCACTGAAGCTTTCTTT. It codes for CALRGWVTEAFF.

There are a few counts of this clonotype. The rearrangement uses TRBV5-4 and TRBJ2-3; weak D call: TRBD2 (6 bases). V dropped 1 base and J dropped 5 bases, with 8 bases sitting between them. The CDR3 loop spans 13 amino acids. The germline V gene encodes CDR1 SGHNT and CDR2 YYREEE (reference sequence). The CDR3 coding sequence is TGTGCCAGCAGCTTGCGAGCGGGAGATACGCAGTATTTT. As protein: CASSLRAGDTQYF. The whole variable domain, filled in from reference TRBV5-4 and TRBJ2-3, reads ETGVTQSPTHLIKTRGQQVTLRCSSQSGHNTVSWYQQALGQGPQFIFQYYREEENGRGNFPPRFSGLQFPNYSSELNVNALELDDSALYLCASSLRAGDTQYFGPGTRLTVL.

V usage is TRBV5-4 and J usage is TRBJ2-6, with 10 bases matching TRBD1. Germline V gene lookup returns CDR1 SGHNT and CDR2 YYREEE (reference sequence). The CDR3 length is 17 residues. Germline trimming cut 4 bases from V and 3 bases from J; bases unmatched to any gene: 7. Here the CDR3 reads CASSTRQGAVGANVLTF. CDR3 in DNA: TGTGCCAGCAGCACCCGACAGGGGGCGGTTGGGGCCAACGTCCTGACTTTC.

In its sample, this clonotype was seen a few times. The genes are TRBV12-3 or TRBV12-4 and TRBJ2-7; D is possibly TRBD1 or TRBD2 (6 bases each). V was pared by 6 bases and J by 4 bases, with 19 bases between. The CDR3 has 15 amino acids. The CDR3, as DNA: TGTGCCAGCAGCCCGGACGGGGGCATGACGTACGAGCAGTACTTC. Amino acids: CASSPDGGMTYEQYF.

The genes are TRBV12-3 or TRBV12-4 and TRBJ2-5, with TRBD1 matching over 8 bases. This CDR3 comprises 16 residues. After removal of 4 bases from V and 5 bases from J, the junction contained 12 bases not matched to a gene. The CDR3 is CASSSVPWTGRETQYF. The DNA for the CDR3 is TGTGCCAGCAGTTCAGTCCCTTGGACAGGGAGGGAGACCCAGTACTTC.

V gene TRBV19 combines with J gene TRBJ2-2; TRBD1 might be the D (5 bases). CDR3 length: 15 amino acids. V gave up 6 bases and J gave up 0 bases, with 11 bases separating them. CDR1 is LNHDA, CDR2 SQIVND, per germline (reference sequence). CDR3 in amino acids: CASRRQSANTGELFF. CDR3 coding DNA: TGTGCCAGTAGGAGACAGAGCGCGAACACCGGGGAGCTGTTTTTT.

The gene calls are TRBV5-1 and TRBJ2-2, with a tentative D call TRBD1 (6 bases). There are 15 residues in the CDR3. Trimming took off 0 bases at V and 7 bases at J, with 13 bases between the two ends. Germline V gives CDR1 SGHRS, CDR2 YFSETQ. This CDR3 reads CASSLVRGSDGELFF. The CDR3 nucleotides are TGCGCCAGCAGCTTGGTCAGGGGAAGTGACGGGGAGCTGTTTTTT.

This chain connects TRBV28 to TRBJ1-5, with D uncertain. The CDR3 totals 13 residues. V shed 8 bases and J shed 1 base, with 9 bases lying between them. Germline lookup yields CDR1 MDHEN and CDR2 SYDVKM. The chain's CDR3 is CASEWESNQPQHF. The CDR3 coding sequence is TGTGCCAGCGAATGGGAGAGCAATCAGCCCCAGCATTTT.

This clonotype occurred a few times. The rearrangement uses TRBV28 and TRBJ1-2, with a possible D match to TRBD1 (6 bases). V lost 2 bases to trimming and J lost 4 bases, with 14 bases between them. The CDR3 is made up of 15 amino acids. Germline assignment: CDR1 MDHEN and CDR2 SYDVKM. The CDR3 DNA reads as TGTGCCAGCAGTTTAGGTCGGGGGCAGGGCTATGGCTACACCTTC. Translation gives CASSLGRGQGYGYTF.

This clonotype has at least ten counts. V is TRBV9 and J is TRBJ2-3; no reliable D call. This CDR3 region has 14 residues. Trimming stripped 2 bases from V and 5 bases from J, with 12 bases between. CDR1 is SGDLS and CDR2 is YYNGEE in the germline V gene. DNA of the CDR3: TGTGCCAGCAGCGTGGGTCATAGAGGAGATACGCAGTATTTT. Encoded protein: CASSVGHRGDTQYF.

The V gene is TRBV6-2 or TRBV6-3, the J gene TRBJ1-1; possibly TRBD1 for D (5 bases). Germline assignment: CDR1 MNHEY and CDR2 SVGEGT. V shed 0 bases and J shed 0 bases, with 11 bases lying between them. CDR3 length equals 16 residues. CDR3 residues: CASSYSGGRMNTEAFF. As DNA, the CDR3 is TGTGCCAGCAGTTACTCGGGGGGTAGGATGAACACTGAAGCTTTCTTT.

There are a few counts of this clonotype. This chain joins TRBV12-3 or TRBV12-4 and TRBJ1-5, with D possibly matching TRBD1 (6 bases). V was pared by 5 bases and J by 6 bases, with 11 bases between. The CDR3 has 13 residues. CDR3 sequence: CASSLQGGQPQHF. The CDR3 nucleotides read TGTGCCAGCAGTCTACAGGGTGGTCAGCCCCAGCATTTT.

The chain recombines TRBV4-1 with TRBJ2-4; 8 bases map to TRBD2. CDR1 and CDR2 (germline): MGHRA, YSYEKL. V shed 3 bases and J 7 bases; nucleotides not matched to a gene: 14. CDR3 size: 17 residues. The CDR3 loop reads CASSHSPGAGDGNIQYF. CDR3 DNA: TGCGCCAGCAGCCATTCCCCCGGAGCGGGAGATGGGAACATTCAGTACTTC.

Concerning this clonotype: A single base separates this from a much larger clone, so it may be a read error. V usage is TRBV7-2 and J usage is TRBJ2-3, with 13 nucleotides matching TRBD2. This CDR3 has 19 residues. From germline, CDR1 is SGHTA and CDR2 FQGNSA. The V gene end was trimmed by 5 bases and the J gene end by 4 bases; junction bases not matched to a gene: 15. The CDR3 sequence is CASSPQPGLAGREADTQYF. The DNA for the CDR3 is TGTGCCAGCAGCCCCCAACCGGGACTAGCGGGACGCGAGGCAGATACGCAGTATTTT.

This chain's CDR3 is CASSFSFPSSYNEQFF. As DNA, the CDR3 is TGCGCCAGCAGCTTTAGTTTCCCGAGCTCCTACAATGAGCAGTTCTTC. V usage is TRBV5-1 and J usage is TRBJ2-1; D gene ambiguous. CDR1 is SGHRS and CDR2 is YFSETQ in the germline V gene. V dropped 2 bases and J dropped 0 bases, with 12 bases sitting between them. The CDR3 contains 16 residues.

This clonotype has at least ten counts. V is TRBV19 and J is TRBJ2-7, with 11 bases matching TRBD2. Germline CDR1 reads LNHDA; CDR2 reads SQIVND (reference sequence). The V segment lost 9 bases and the J segment 2 bases; nucleotides outside the gene matches: 6. The CDR3 length is 14 residues. This CDR3 is CASSTSGTTYEQYF. CDR3 nucleotide sequence: TGTGCCAGCTCGACTAGCGGGACCACCTACGAGCAGTACTTC.

The chain joins TRBV20-1 to TRBJ2-7, with 8 positions matching TRBD1. CDR3 length: 15 amino acids. The germline V gene has CDR1 DFQATT and CDR2 SNEGSKA (reference sequence). The junction had 11 bases not matched to a gene; V was cut back by 5 bases and J by 2 bases. The CDR3 nucleotides read TGCAGTGCTGGAGCCGGTGGGACAGGTCCCTACGAGCAGTACTTC. This gives the protein CSAGAGGTGPYEQYF.

A note on this clonotype: The junction departs from germline at one end; a sequencing error may be responsible. The chain combines TRBV7-3 with TRBJ2-2; 8 bases map to TRBD2. The V gene's germline CDR1 is SGHTA and CDR2 FQGTGA. This CDR3 has 17 amino acids. CDR3 DNA: TGTGCCAGCAGCCCAACCAGCATCGGGAGGGCTTCCGGGGGGCTGTTTTTT. Protein: CASSPTSIGRASGGLFF.

A few counts support this clonotype. V is TRBV20-1 and J is TRBJ1-1; D uncertain. Germline V gene lookup returns CDR1 DFQATT and CDR2 SNEGSKA (reference sequence). The CDR3 loop spans 14 amino acids. Trimming took 3 bases from V and 4 from J, leaving 15 bases between them. This CDR3 reads CSASAGGRSTEAFF. The CDR3 nucleotides read TGCAGTGCTAGTGCTGGCGGGCGTAGCACTGAAGCTTTCTTT.